The text below deals with one TCR beta chain. The record originates from a study of cytomegalovirus exposure and HLA in healthy donors. Trimming pared 2 bases from V and 4 bases from J, leaving 12 bases between. Per germline, CDR1 SGHRS and CDR2 YFSETQ. The CDR3 is made up of 14 amino acids. The PCR was carried out with 60 Vbeta primers and 13 Jbeta primers. Clones were read by immunoSEQ multiplex PCR, and TCRdb kept only the in-frame ones, dropping some. The data show about 170,000 clones, almost 75% seen once. The chain carries TRBV5-1 and TRBJ1-1; D is perhaps TRBD1 (6 bases). Sequencing was carried out using PBMCs. This receptor was obtained from a woman between 18 and 29 years old in good health and CMV-seropositive. The CDR3 sequence is CASSFGGGSTEAFF. The CDR3 region has the DNA TGCGCCAGCAGCTTCGGGGGCGGGAGCACTGAAGCTTTCTTT.